What follows are 31 T cell receptor beta chains derived from one specimen sequenced in a study of blood T cell repertoires in COVID-19. Assay: immunoSEQ multiplex PCR; the TCRdb copy retains only in-frame clones and omits some. Of under 150,000 clones detected, around 77% appear once; the ten largest clones hold approximately 8.6%. Source material: peripheral blood. Source of these receptors: a man in his fifties or sixties with active or convalescent COVID-19.

The chain carries TRBV27 and TRBJ1-1, with no clear D. Trimming shortened V by 3 bases and J by 2 bases, and 7 bases separated the two germline ends. The V gene's germline CDR1 is MNHEY and CDR2 SMNVEV (reference sequence). The CDR3 runs 13 residues. CDR3 amino acids: CASSFSRNTEAFF. CDR3 in DNA: TGTGCCAGCAGTTTTAGCCGAAACACTGAAGCTTTCTTT.

The chain uses TRBV19 and TRBJ1-4; 7 positions agree with TRBD1. The CDR3 is made up of 15 amino acids. With 5 bases clipped from V and 4 bases from J, the junction kept 7 bases outside the gene matches. Germline V gene data show CDR1 as LNHDA and CDR2 as SQIVND (reference sequence). CDR3 protein: CASSAGDSRNEKLFF. CDR3 DNA: TGTGCCAGTAGTGCCGGGGACAGCCGTAATGAAAAACTGTTTTTT. Drawing the rest from reference TRBV19 and TRBJ1-4, the complete variable domain is DGGITQSPKYLFRKEGQNVTLSCEQNLNHDAMYWYRQDPGQGLRLIYYSQIVNDFQKGDIAEGYSVSREKKESFPLTVTSAQKNPTAFYLCASSAGDSRNEKLFFGSGTQLSVL.

The chain uses TRBV3-1 (or the pseudogene TRBV3-2) and TRBJ2-1; TRBD2 matches 7 bases. Germline V CDR1 and CDR2: LGHDT, YNNKEL (reference sequence). Losses at the gene ends were 4 bases for V and 6 bases for J; bases not matched to a gene: 9. The CDR3 has 15 amino acids. The CDR3 sequence: CASSPELATSNEQFF. The CDR3 nucleotides read TGTGCCAGCAGCCCCGAACTAGCGACGTCCAATGAGCAGTTCTTC.

Only a few counts were recorded for this clone. This chain links TRBV29-1 with TRBJ1-2; D remains unclear. V shed 3 bases and J shed 6 bases, with 17 bases lying between them. Germline values: CDR1 SQVTM, CDR2 ANQGSEA. The CDR3 runs to 14 residues. CDR3 bases: TGCAGCGTTGATCAAGGGCCAGTGGGAGATGGCTACACCTTC. It specifies CSVDQGPVGDGYTF.

The J gene is TRBJ1-6, the V gene TRBV25-1, with 8 bases identical to TRBD1. CDR3 size: 15 residues. V dropped 4 bases and J dropped 9; count of bases not matched to a gene: 8. Germline loops: CDR1 MGHDK, CDR2 SYGVNS. CDR3 nucleotides: TGTGCCAGCAGTGGACGGACAGGGAAGGGTTCACCCCTCCACTTT. Protein sequence: CASSGRTGKGSPLHF.

Comment on this clone: The sample contains more than one DNA sequence encoding this CDR3. The chain joins TRBV11-3 to TRBJ1-3; no clear D gene. The CDR3 has 12 amino acids. V lost 5 bases to trimming and J lost 3 bases, with 5 bases between them. In germline, CDR1 is SGHNT, CDR2 YENEEA. The CDR3 coding sequence is TGTGCCAGCAGCCTTAGTGGAAACACCATATATTTT. Translated, it gives CASSLSGNTIYF.

The chain uses TRBV7-9 and TRBJ1-2; D may be TRBD1 (6 bases). V was trimmed by 5 bases and J by 7 bases, leaving 17 bases between them. In germline, CDR1 is SEHNR, CDR2 FQNEAQ (reference sequence). The CDR3 contains 14 residues. CDR3 sequence: CASSQQAVRGGYTF. The CDR3 DNA reads as TGTGCCAGCAGCCAACAAGCCGTCAGGGGTGGCTACACCTTC.

This clone has at least ten counts. The gene calls are TRBV19 and TRBJ1-1; unclear D gene. There are 14 residues in the CDR3. CDR1 and CDR2 (germline): LNHDA, SQIVND (reference sequence). V lost 3 bases and J 3 bases, leaving 11 bases between the germline ends. The CDR3: CASSIGGTHTEAFF. The DNA of the CDR3 is TGTGCCAGTAGTATCGGCGGTACCCACACTGAAGCTTTCTTT. The full variable domain, rest sourced from reference TRBV19 and TRBJ1-1, is DGGITQSPKYLFRKEGQNVTLSCEQNLNHDAMYWYRQDPGQGLRLIYYSQIVNDFQKGDIAEGYSVSREKKESFPLTVTSAQKNPTAFYLCASSIGGTHTEAFFGQGTRLTVV.

The V call is TRBV7-9, the J call TRBJ2-5; TRBD2 matches 10 bases. Germline V CDR1 and CDR2: SEHNR, FQNEAQ (reference sequence). There are 17 residues in the CDR3. The junction had 15 bases not matched to a gene; V was cut back by 4 bases and J by 7 bases. The CDR3 DNA sequence: TGTGCCAGCAGCTCTCCACTGCCGGCTAGCGGGAGTGGGACCCAGTACTTC. This sequence encodes CASSSPLPASGSGTQYF.

The chain employs TRBV9 and TRBJ2-5, with 9 bases lining up with TRBD2. The CDR3 extends over 16 amino acids. Looked up from germline, CDR1 is SGDLS and CDR2 is YYNGEE. The junction had 8 bases not matched to a gene; V was cut back by 0 bases and J by 5 bases. CDR3 residues: CASSVAGGREWETQYF. In DNA form, the CDR3 reads TGTGCCAGCAGCGTAGCGGGCGGGAGGGAGTGGGAGACCCAGTACTTC.

J is TRBJ1-6 and V is TRBV7-9; a possible D gene is TRBD1 (5 bases). Trimming shortened V by 5 bases and J by 4 bases, and 12 bases separated the two germline ends. Germline CDR1 is SEHNR and CDR2 is FQNEAQ (reference sequence). This CDR3 region has 15 residues. The CDR3 DNA follows: TGTGCCAGCAGCAACGGGGGATTTTATAATTCACCCCTCCACTTT. Its translation is CASSNGGFYNSPLHF.

The chain has TRBV13 and TRBJ2-2, with a tentative D call TRBD2 (5 bases). Deletions cut 0 bases from V and 0 bases from J, with 8 bases between. Germline V gives CDR1 PRHDT, CDR2 FYEKMQ (reference sequence). The CDR3 consists of 16 residues. CDR3 DNA sequence: TGTGCCAGCAGCTTAGGCGGCGGGCCGAACACCGGGGAGCTGTTTTTT. This encodes CASSLGGGPNTGELFF.

This clone was detected only once. V and J are TRBV9 and TRBJ1-3; TRBD1 might be the D (6 bases). The CDR3 is made up of 16 amino acids. V shed 4 bases and J shed 2 bases, with 16 bases lying between them. CDR1 and CDR2 (germline): SGDLS, YYNGEE. The CDR3 sequence: CASSRSRGGAGNTIYF. CDR3 bases: TGTGCCAGCAGCCGCTCGAGGGGGGGCGCTGGAAACACCATATATTTT.

The V and J genes are TRBV15 and TRBJ1-6; 7 bases are a match to TRBD1. Germline V CDR1 and CDR2: LNHNV, YYDKDF (reference sequence). Trimming at V came to 1 base and at J to 9 bases, leaving 6 bases not matched to a gene. The CDR3 runs to 15 residues. The CDR3 here is CATSRARQGGSPLHF. The CDR3 nucleotides read TGTGCCACCAGCAGAGCCAGACAGGGTGGTTCACCCCTCCACTTT.

This clone has just a few counts. The CDR3 region is CASSIDLREQYF. The CDR3 DNA sequence: TGTGCCAGTAGTATAGACCTCCGGGAGCAGTACTTC. This chain links TRBV19 with TRBJ2-7; D gene uncertain. The ends were cut back, 0 bases at V and 7 bases at J, with 7 bases in the middle. Germline V CDR1 and CDR2: LNHDA, SQIVND (reference sequence). This CDR3 is 12 amino acids long.

The chain links TRBV29-1 to TRBJ2-7; 8 positions agree with TRBD1. The CDR3 spans 15 residues. The V segment lost 3 bases and the J segment 2 bases; nucleotides outside the gene matches: 9. Germline V lookup: CDR1 SQVTM, CDR2 ANQGSEA. CDR3 sequence reads: CSVDGSDRDPYEQYF. CDR3 DNA: TGCAGCGTTGACGGGTCGGACAGGGACCCCTACGAGCAGTACTTC.

The chain carries TRBV5-1 and TRBJ2-7; 9 positions agree with TRBD1. With 0 bases clipped from V and 5 bases from J, the junction kept 6 bases outside the gene matches. The germline V gene encodes CDR1 SGHRS and CDR2 YFSETQ. The CDR3 is 15 amino acids. DNA of the CDR3: TGCGCCAGCAGCTTGGAAGGACAGGGGATGGACGAGCAGTACTTC. It codes for CASSLEGQGMDEQYF.

The rearrangement joins TRBV5-4 to TRBJ1-4; TRBD1 agrees at 9 bases. Unmatched junction bases numbered 6, after V lost 4 bases and J lost 5 bases. The CDR3 extends over 15 amino acids. In germline, CDR1 is SGHNT, CDR2 YYREEE (reference sequence). In DNA, the CDR3 is TGTGCCAGCAGCGCTCCGGGACAGGGCAATGAAAAACTGTTTTTT. Amino acids: CASSAPGQGNEKLFF.

The chain couples TRBV19 to TRBJ2-5; D is possibly TRBD2 (7 bases). Trimming took 0 bases from V and 6 from J, leaving 11 bases between them. Germline values: CDR1 LNHDA, CDR2 SQIVND (reference sequence). The CDR3 consists of 14 residues. CDR3: CASSIEGGAQTQYF. The CDR3 DNA follows: TGTGCCAGTAGTATAGAGGGGGGGGCTCAGACCCAGTACTTC.

The gene calls are TRBV9 and TRBJ2-7; 12 bases are a match to TRBD2. V shed 4 bases, J shed 5 bases, and the junction held 10 bases outside the gene matches. There are 16 residues in the CDR3. The germline CDR1 and CDR2 sequences are SGDLS and YYNGEE. The CDR3 nucleotides read TGTGCCAGCAGCCCGCAGATACTAGCGGGAGGCCACGAGCAGTACTTC. It translates to CASSPQILAGGHEQYF.

This clone was recorded only once. J is TRBJ1-2 and V is TRBV3-1 (or the pseudogene TRBV3-2); TRBD1 aligns across 8 bases. This CDR3 has 16 residues. CDR1 LGHDT and CDR2 YNNKEL come from the germline V gene (reference sequence). The junction had 9 bases not matched to a gene; V was cut back by 4 bases and J by 2 bases. The CDR3 reads CASSLNWDRRNYGYTF. The CDR3 DNA follows: TGTGCCAGCAGCCTCAATTGGGACAGGCGGAACTATGGCTACACCTTC.

The rearrangement joins TRBV28 to TRBJ1-2, with 7 bases that match TRBD1. CDR3 size: 13 residues. Unmatched junction bases numbered 1, after V lost 6 bases and J lost 0 bases. In germline, CDR1 is MDHEN, CDR2 SYDVKM. The CDR3 sequence is CASRDRSNYGYTF. The CDR3 coding sequence is TGTGCCAGCAGGGACAGGTCTAACTATGGCTACACCTTC.

The V gene is TRBV6-5, the J gene TRBJ2-7; a weak D match, TRBD1 (5 bases). Germline assignment: CDR1 MNHEY and CDR2 SVGAGI. With 6 bases removed from V and 3 bases from J, the gap between germline ends came to 15 bases. The CDR3 totals 14 residues. The CDR3 DNA sequence: TGTGCCAGCAGACCAGGGCCGGCTAACTACGAGCAGTACTTC. Protein product: CASRPGPANYEQYF.

Turning to this clone: Different DNA sequences within this sample yield the same CDR3. This chain connects TRBV10-3 to TRBJ2-7; 11 bases fit TRBD2. The CDR3 covers 14 residues. Germline values: CDR1 ENHRY, CDR2 SYGVKD. The V and J ends lost 6 bases and 4 bases, in that order; junction bases with no gene match: 5. CDR3 amino acids: CAISTGTSGYEQYF. Here the CDR3 DNA reads TGTGCCATCAGCACCGGGACTAGCGGTTACGAGCAGTACTTC.

This clone was seen only once. The rearrangement joins TRBV15 to TRBJ2-7; 11 bases map to TRBD2. This CDR3 is built from 15 residues. Germline trimming cut 1 base from V and 4 bases from J; bases unmatched to any gene: 3. The germline V gene encodes CDR1 LNHNV and CDR2 YYDKDF (reference sequence). For the CDR3, the DNA is TGTGCCACCAGCAGAGCGTCTAGCGGGGGGTACGAGCAGTACTTC. Protein: CATSRASSGGYEQYF.

This clone was seen a handful of times. The CDR3 sequence is CATSRESNTGVGNQPQHF. Written as DNA, the CDR3 is TGTGCCACCAGCAGAGAGAGTAATACAGGGGTGGGCAATCAGCCCCAGCATTTT. The V call is TRBV15, the J call TRBJ1-5; 7 bases fit TRBD1. Germline V CDR1 and CDR2: LNHNV, YYDKDF (reference sequence). This CDR3 spans 18 amino acids. V shed 0 bases, J shed 2 bases, and the junction held 10 bases outside the gene matches.

This chain connects TRBV27 to TRBJ2-1; perhaps TRBD1 as D (6 bases). The CDR3 length is 16 residues. Per the germline V gene, CDR1 is MNHEY and CDR2 is SMNVEV (reference sequence). The germline V and J ends were trimmed by 2 bases and 2 bases, with 13 bases remaining between them. This CDR3 reads CASSLEGVFTYNEQFF. CDR3 in DNA: TGTGCCAGCAGTTTAGAGGGGGTCTTTACCTACAATGAGCAGTTCTTC.

This sequence joins TRBV5-1 and TRBJ1-2; 12 nucleotides agree with TRBD1. CDR1 is SGHRS and CDR2 is YFSETQ in the germline V gene. Unmatched junction bases numbered 7, after V lost 0 bases and J lost 7 bases. CDR3 length: 16 amino acids. Here the CDR3 DNA reads TGCGCCAGCAGCTTGGATGCGGGACAGGGGGCTATTGGCTACACCTTC. Protein product: CASSLDAGQGAIGYTF.

The chain recombines TRBV19 with TRBJ2-3; D uncertain. The CDR3 is 13 residues long. Germline CDR1 LNHDA, CDR2 SQIVND (reference sequence). V dropped 5 bases and J dropped 0 bases, with 6 bases sitting between them. The CDR3 sequence is CASSVQSTDTQYF. The CDR3 nucleotides read TGTGCCAGTAGTGTTCAGAGCACAGATACGCAGTATTTT.

The chain couples TRBV6-5 to TRBJ2-3, with 7 nucleotides matching TRBD1. The ends lost 6 bases at V and 4 bases at J; junction bases unmatched: 10. The germline gives CDR1 MNHEY, CDR2 SVGAGI. CDR3 length: 15 amino acids. The CDR3 loop is CASRITGTDPDTQYF. DNA for the CDR3: TGTGCCAGCAGGATCACCGGGACAGACCCAGATACGCAGTATTTT.

The chain uses TRBV7-7 and TRBJ2-2; 7 positions agree with TRBD2. Germline CDR1 SSHAT, CDR2 FNYEAQ (reference sequence). CDR3 length: 15 residues. The CDR3 DNA is TGTGCTAGCGGCCAAGGGCGGGAGTATGGCGGGGAGCTGTTTTTT. Its protein product is CASGQGREYGGELFF.